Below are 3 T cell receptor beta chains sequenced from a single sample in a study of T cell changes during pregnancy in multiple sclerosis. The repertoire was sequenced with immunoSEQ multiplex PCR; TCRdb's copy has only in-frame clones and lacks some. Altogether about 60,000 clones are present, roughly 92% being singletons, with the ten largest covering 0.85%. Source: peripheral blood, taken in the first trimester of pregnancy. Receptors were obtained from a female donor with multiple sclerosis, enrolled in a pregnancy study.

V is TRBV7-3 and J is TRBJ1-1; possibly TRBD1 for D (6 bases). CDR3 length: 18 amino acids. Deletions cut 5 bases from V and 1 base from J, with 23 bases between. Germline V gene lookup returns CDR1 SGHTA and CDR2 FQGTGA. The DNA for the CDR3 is TGTGCCAGCAGCCCCCCGGCGGGCAGGGGTTATACGAACACTGAAGCTTTCTTT. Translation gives CASSPPAGRGYTNTEAFF. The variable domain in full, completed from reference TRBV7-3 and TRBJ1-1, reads GAGVSQTPSNKVTEKGKYVELRCDPISGHTALYWYRQSLGQGPEFLIYFQGTGAADDSGLPNDRFFAVRPEGSVSTLKIQRTERGDSAVYLCASSPPAGRGYTNTEAFFGQGTRLTVV.

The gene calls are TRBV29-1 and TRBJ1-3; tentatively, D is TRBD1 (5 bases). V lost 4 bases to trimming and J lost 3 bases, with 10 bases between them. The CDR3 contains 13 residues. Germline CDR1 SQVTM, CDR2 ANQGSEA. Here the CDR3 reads CSVVGRGGNTIYF. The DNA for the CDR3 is TGCAGCGTTGTTGGTAGGGGTGGAAACACCATATATTTT.

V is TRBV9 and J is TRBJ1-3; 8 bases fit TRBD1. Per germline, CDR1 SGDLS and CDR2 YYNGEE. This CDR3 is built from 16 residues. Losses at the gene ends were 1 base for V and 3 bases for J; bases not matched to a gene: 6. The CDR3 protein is CASSVTQGALGNTIYF. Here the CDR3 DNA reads TGTGCCAGCAGCGTAACGCAGGGGGCGCTTGGAAACACCATATATTTT.